Below, 14 T cell receptor beta chains from the same sample are listed, as sequenced in a study of cytomegalovirus exposure and HLA in healthy donors. Primers for the PCR totalled 60 Vbeta and 13 Jbeta. The data were produced by immunoSEQ multiplex PCR, yet TCRdb's version contains in-frame clones alone and is incomplete. Recorded for this sample: some 52,000 clones. The sequenced sample consisted of PBMCs. The receptors stem from a woman aged 55-75 years in good health and CMV-seropositive.

This chain uses TRBV6-5 with TRBJ2-5; D might be TRBD1 (5 bases). Trimming removed 2 bases from V and 6 bases from J, with 16 bases in between. This CDR3 has 15 amino acids. Germline-derived CDR1 and CDR2 are MNHEY and SVGAGI. CDR3 in amino acids: CASSYLDPRGKTQYF. The CDR3, as DNA: TGTGCCAGCAGTTACCTAGATCCAAGGGGAAAGACCCAGTACTTC.

The chain is built from TRBV7-2 and TRBJ1-2; 8 nucleotides line up with TRBD1. CDR1 SGHTA and CDR2 FQGNSA come from the germline V gene. The CDR3 length is 18 residues. V shed 5 bases, J shed 5 bases, and the junction held 19 bases outside the gene matches. The CDR3 spells CASSPGGTGGGRSYGYTF. CDR3 sequence (DNA): TGTGCCAGCAGCCCCGGGGGAACAGGGGGGGGGAGGAGTTATGGCTACACCTTC. The variable domain in full, with the rest retrieved from reference TRBV7-2 and TRBJ1-2, is GAGVSQSPSNKVTEKGKDVELRCDPISGHTALYWYRQSLGQGLEFLIYFQGNSAPDKSGLPSDRFSAERTGGSVSTLTIQRTQQEDSAVYLCASSPGGTGGGRSYGYTFGSGTRLTVV.

The chain has TRBV7-2 and TRBJ1-4; the D gene is possibly TRBD1 (6 bases). The CDR3 is 13 residues long. V lost 5 bases, J lost 8 bases, and 12 bases lay in between. Germline loops: CDR1 SGHTA, CDR2 FQGNSA. As DNA, the CDR3 is TGTGCCAGCAGCATAAGACAGGACGAAAAACTGTTTTTT. Amino acid sequence: CASSIRQDEKLFF.

The V call is TRBV11-2, the J call TRBJ1-4; 9 bases align to TRBD1. After removal of 6 bases from V and 8 bases from J, the junction contained 7 bases not matched to a gene. There are 14 residues in the CDR3. Germline CDR1 reads SGHAT; CDR2 reads FQNNGV. The CDR3 loop is CASRPGQGNEKLFF. In DNA form, the CDR3 reads TGTGCCAGCAGACCGGGACAGGGAAACGAAAAACTGTTTTTT.

The rearrangement joins TRBV9 to TRBJ1-1, with TRBD1 matching over 8 bases. The CDR3 totals 15 residues. The V gene end was trimmed by 3 bases and the J gene end by 3 bases; junction bases not matched to a gene: 7. From germline, CDR1 is SGDLS and CDR2 YYNGEE. CDR3: CASSAGQGGHTEAFF. The CDR3 DNA reads TGTGCCAGCAGCGCAGGACAGGGAGGGCACACTGAAGCTTTCTTT.

This chain links TRBV7-9 with TRBJ1-1; D call uncertain. The germline CDR1 and CDR2 sequences are SEHNR and FQNEAQ (reference sequence). CDR3 length: 17 amino acids. The germline V and J ends were trimmed by 4 bases and 3 bases, with 21 bases remaining between them. Written as DNA, the CDR3 is TGTGCCAGCAGCTCCTTACCCCGAAGAGATAGATACACTGAAGCTTTCTTT. The encoded protein is CASSSLPRRDRYTEAFF.

The chain uses TRBV5-4 and TRBJ2-7, with TRBD2 identical over 8 bases. Germline trimming cut 4 bases from V and 4 bases from J; bases unmatched to any gene: 7. Per the germline V gene, CDR1 is SGHNT and CDR2 is YYREEE (reference sequence). This CDR3 is 14 amino acids long. The CDR3: CASSTRTSSYEQYF. The CDR3 coding sequence is TGTGCCAGCAGCACCCGGACTAGCAGTTACGAGCAGTACTTC.

V is TRBV29-1 and J is TRBJ2-1, with TRBD1 identical over 7 bases. The CDR3 has 13 amino acids. Looked up from germline, CDR1 is SQVTM and CDR2 is ANQGSEA. Unmatched junction bases numbered 7, after V lost 8 bases and J lost 3 bases. The CDR3 is CSQGQANYNEQFF. In DNA, the CDR3 is TGCAGCCAAGGACAGGCGAACTACAATGAGCAGTTCTTC.

The CDR3 is CASISGGHTDTQYF. The CDR3 coding sequence is TGCGCCAGCATTTCAGGGGGACACACAGATACGCAGTATTTT. J is TRBJ2-3 and V is TRBV10-1, with 7 bases fitting TRBD1. Per the germline V gene, CDR1 is WNHNN and CDR2 is SYGVQD (reference sequence). The CDR3 sequence is 14 residues long. V trimming: 7 bases; J trimming: 2 bases; junction bases outside the gene matches: 6.

The V gene is TRBV5-8, the J gene TRBJ2-5, with 9 bases matching TRBD1. In germline, CDR1 is SGHTS, CDR2 YDEGEE. Trimming cost V 6 bases and J 5 bases; bases outside gene matches: 8. The CDR3 extends over 14 amino acids. The CDR3 region has the DNA TGTGCCAGCATCAAACAGGGGGCTGGGGAGACCCAGTACTTC. Its translation: CASIKQGAGETQYF.

The V call is TRBV6-5, the J call TRBJ2-7, with D possibly being TRBD2 (5 bases). Per germline, CDR1 MNHEY and CDR2 SVGAGI. This CDR3 spans 12 amino acids. Deletions cut 6 bases from V and 3 bases from J, with 9 bases between. This chain's CDR3 is CASSYAGYEQYF. In nucleotides, the CDR3 is TGTGCCAGCAGCTACGCGGGCTACGAGCAGTACTTC.

CDR3 amino acids: CSAWTGAPSTDTQYF. In nucleotides, the CDR3 is TGCAGCGCCTGGACAGGGGCCCCTAGCACAGATACGCAGTATTTT. J is TRBJ2-3 and V is TRBV29-1; the match to TRBD1 covers 9 bases. After removal of 7 bases from V and 0 bases from J, the junction contained 8 bases not matched to a gene. This CDR3 region has 15 residues. Per germline, CDR1 SQVTM and CDR2 ANQGSEA.

This sequence joins TRBV10-1 and TRBJ2-3; D possibly corresponds to TRBD2 (6 bases). Trimming took 5 bases from V and 4 from J, leaving 22 bases between them. Germline V gene data show CDR1 as WNHNN and CDR2 as SYGVQD (reference sequence). This CDR3 spans 17 amino acids. CDR3 coding DNA: TGCGCCAGCAGTTATGGGGGGAGCATCGGAAGCGCAGATACGCAGTATTTT. It codes for CASSYGGSIGSADTQYF.

This chain links TRBV4-1 with TRBJ2-2; 10 bases match TRBD1. The V gene end was trimmed by 9 bases and the J gene end by 7 bases; junction bases not matched to a gene: 11. The CDR3 has 15 amino acids. Germline V gene sequence: CDR1 MGHRA, CDR2 YSYEKL. In nucleotides, the CDR3 is TGCGCCAGTACGCGGGGACAGGGGTTGGTCGGGGAGCTGTTTTTT. This sequence encodes CASTRGQGLVGELFF.